This TCR beta chain comes out of a study of beta chain features in type 1 diabetes. Study results and limitations: Resolution of whether HLA type affects TCRB rearrangement was not achieved here.

What was sequenced were expressed TCRB transcripts, since all of the isolated RNA had been reverse transcribed. Only in-frame clones appear in the TCRdb table, and some are missing; sequencing was by immunoSEQ multiplex PCR. Of about 900,000 clones in the sample, roughly 16% were seen once. Trimming took 5 bases from V and 6 from J, leaving 11 bases between them. Germline V gene sequence: CDR1 SEHNR, CDR2 FQNEAQ (reference sequence). The length of the CDR3 is 13 residues. This clone was seen repeatedly, ten times or more. Its antigen is not known. The chain has TRBV7-9 and TRBJ2-1; D ambiguous. Specimen: naive CD4+ T cells from blood. This clonotype was obtained from a woman aged 18 to 35 in good health. This chain's CDR3 is CASSQRWGNEQFF. For the CDR3, the DNA is TGTGCCAGCAGCCAGAGATGGGGCAATGAGCAGTTCTTC.